This T cell receptor beta chain comes out of a study of spatial heterogeneity in lung cancer (dated by TCRdb to between 2018 and 2020). For context, the study as a whole: Beta-chain transcripts were consistently detected in greater numbers than alpha-chain transcripts, which likely reflected higher beta-chain transcript abundance. In the raw uncorrected reads, each unique combination of TCR and UMI appeared more than ten times on average. In non-small cell lung cancer, the study made a quantitative comparison of TCR alpha and beta repertoires among multiple tumor regions, matched nontumor lung and blood. Nonsynonymous mutation counts, determined by whole-exome sequencing of tumor tissue, were related to features of the TCR repertoire. At surgery, both alpha and beta chains were TCR-sequenced in over 200 tumor regions, fewer than 80 matched nontumor lung samples and some 58 PBMC samples. The study at large found these results: Additional single-cell paired TCR alpha and beta sequencing was considered necessary to confirm, at a functional level, the hypothesis that regional TCRs recognize regional mutations.

This specimen's time point label, interpreted: sample taken at primary tumor resection. For TCR sequencing, whole RNA was extracted from tumor and nontumor lung tissue, or from cryopreserved PBMC samples, and no cell sorting was done. The donors were some 76 patients from the lung TRACERx cohort who had early-stage, untreated non-small cell lung cancer. Patients were selected for TCR sequencing only if sufficient RNA was available from at least two tumor regions. Before being selected, tumor and adjacent nontumor lung specimens were reviewed by a lung pathologist. A note on this clonotype: This receptor's antigen is unknown. No much larger clonotype is one base removed from it; base qualities were not supplied. Because this beta chain is a stray read in a library intended to capture alpha chains, its abundance should not be given much weight.

Measured from the cysteine to the phenylalanine, the CDR3 is 14 residues long. Only the CDR3 DNA stays, 42 bases, in frame from base 1. The germline V gene encodes CDR1 SGHTA and CDR2 FQGNSA. The germline V and J ends show losses of 6 bases and 5 bases respectively, and no gene match explains 6 bases of the junction. Library construction relied on 5' RACE. Sequencing relied on a NextSeq 500. In the TCR library protocol, a unique molecular identifier was attached to each TCR cDNA molecule so that PCR and sequencing errors could be corrected. The study's processing was this. Decombinator tools were used for TCR identification, UMI-based error correction and CDR3 extraction. TCRs above a frequency of 2 per 1,000, corresponding to the top 1% of the tumor frequency distribution, were defined as expanded. Each repertoire was subsampled 100 times to 5,000 TCRs, after which Renyi diversity was computed with the R vegan package. To build CDR3 similarity networks, amino acid triplet string-kernel similarity was used, and CDR3s were connected when their pairwise similarity was above 0.82. TCRdb reanalyzed the raw reads on its own, using fastp at Q25 for trimming and MiXCR for clone calling, and kept in-frame beta chains. Rows with one shared CDR3 protein collapse into an entry with the most common genes and DNA. The V and J calls reflect TCRdb's pipeline rather than the authors' work. This sample lists under 8,000 distinct CDR3 sequences; around 5% were detected once. Approximately 10% of the sample comes from the top ten.

The sample consisted of normal lung tissue next to the tumor, taken at surgery. The chain is encoded by TRBV7-2 joined to TRBJ2-4; 8 central nucleotides agree with TRBD2. The clonotype comes from a female donor with early-stage non-small cell lung cancer. The bases read TGTGCCAGCAGTCATAGCGGGATCCAAAACATTCAGTACTTC. Its protein product is CASSHSGIQNIQYF.